This passage covers 32 T cell receptor beta chains from one sample sequenced in a study of shared clonotypes between healthy human individuals. Profiled with immunoSEQ multiplex PCR; TCRdb holds only in-frame clones, not every one. The repertoire has 950,000 to 1,100,000 clones, 75% to 80% of them found once; the top ten carry 0.55% to 0.7%. Sequenced material: memory CD4+ T cells from PBMCs. Subset noted: CD45RA-negative fraction. The receptors derive from a man aged 18-30 years in good health. Some clones in this sample may be carry-over from other donors' samples.

The chain links TRBV9 to TRBJ2-7; a weak D match, TRBD1 (6 bases). The CDR3 is 11 residues long. Germline lookup yields CDR1 SGDLS and CDR2 YYNGEE. The V end lost 3 bases, the J end lost 7 bases, and 8 bases lay between the germline ends. In DNA form, the CDR3 reads TGTGCCAGCAGCGCTACAGGGGAGCAGTACTTC. This translates into CASSATGEQYF.

The chain has TRBV9 and TRBJ1-4, with no clear D. Per germline, CDR1 SGDLS and CDR2 YYNGEE. CDR3 length: 14 amino acids. V gave up 2 bases and J gave up 6 bases, with 11 bases separating them. CDR3 coding DNA: TGTGCCAGCAGCGTTTTGGGAACCGATGAAAAACTGTTTTTT. Translated: CASSVLGTDEKLFF.

The chain uses TRBV27 and TRBJ1-2; D not resolved. CDR3 length: 14 amino acids. Germline V lookup: CDR1 MNHEY, CDR2 SMNVEV (reference sequence). The ends were cut back, 2 bases at V and 2 bases at J, with 9 bases in the middle. The CDR3 sequence is CASSLRTGNYGYTF. The CDR3 DNA reads as TGTGCCAGCAGTTTACGAACCGGGAACTATGGCTACACCTTC.

This rearrangement joins TRBV7-2 to TRBJ1-1; D gene uncertain. There are 15 residues in the CDR3. CDR1 SGHTA and CDR2 FQGNSA come from the germline V gene. Trimming removed 0 bases from V and 4 bases from J, with 12 bases in between. This CDR3 is CASSLATTGRTEAFF. The CDR3 nucleotides are TGTGCCAGCAGCTTAGCTACGACGGGTCGCACTGAAGCTTTCTTT.

The V call is TRBV4-1, the J call TRBJ2-1, with 8 bases matching TRBD2. The CDR3 has 18 amino acids. V was pared by 0 bases and J by 5 bases, with 12 bases of the junction left unmatched. Germline lookup yields CDR1 MGHRA and CDR2 YSYEKL. The CDR3 DNA follows: TGCGCCAGCAGCCAAGAGGGGACCAGCGGGAGTATCCACAATGAGCAGTTCTTC. This sequence encodes CASSQEGTSGSIHNEQFF.

This rearrangement joins TRBV15 to TRBJ1-1; D is perhaps TRBD1 (5 bases). Trimming took 1 base from V and 3 from J, leaving 12 bases between them. This CDR3 spans 15 amino acids. Germline V gene sequence: CDR1 LNHNV, CDR2 YYDKDF (reference sequence). CDR3 protein: CATSRGGARDTEAFF. CDR3 DNA sequence: TGTGCCACCAGCAGAGGGGGCGCCCGGGACACTGAAGCTTTCTTT.

The chain uses TRBV19 and TRBJ2-2; 7 bases are shared with TRBD2. The V segment lost 4 bases and the J segment 1 base; nucleotides outside the gene matches: 6. CDR1 is LNHDA and CDR2 is SQIVND in the germline V gene (reference sequence). The CDR3 contains 16 residues. CDR3 protein: CASSNSASGNTGELFF. CDR3 bases: TGTGCCAGTAGTAACTCTGCTAGCGGGAACACCGGGGAGCTGTTTTTT.

The J gene is TRBJ2-6, the V gene TRBV9; tentative D call: TRBD2 (7 bases). The germline V gene encodes CDR1 SGDLS and CDR2 YYNGEE. The CDR3 spans 16 residues. The germline V and J ends were trimmed by 3 bases and 0 bases, with 10 bases remaining between them. The CDR3, as DNA: TGTGCCAGCAGCGGGGGGGGCCACTCTGGGGCCAACGTCCTGACTTTC. It codes for CASSGGGHSGANVLTF.

The chain employs TRBV5-1 and TRBJ2-7; unclear D gene. The germline CDR1 and CDR2 sequences are SGHRS and YFSETQ. V was clipped by 0 bases and J by 1 base, with 14 bases between them. The CDR3 covers 16 residues. CDR3 sequence: CASSLDEKKISYEQYF. The CDR3 DNA sequence: TGCGCCAGCAGCTTGGATGAAAAAAAGATTTCCTACGAGCAGTACTTC.

This clone occurred once. Other DNA sequences in this sample translate to the same CDR3. V is TRBV9 and J is TRBJ2-7; TRBD2 aligns across 11 bases. Germline V gene sequence: CDR1 SGDLS, CDR2 YYNGEE. The CDR3 extends over 14 amino acids. V dropped 3 bases and J dropped 4; count of bases not matched to a gene: 3. The CDR3 loop reads CASSATSGSYEQYF. DNA of the CDR3: TGTGCCAGCAGCGCCACTAGCGGGAGTTACGAGCAGTACTTC.

Comment on this clone: A clone one base away is much larger, so this may be a read error. The chain couples TRBV2 to TRBJ1-2, with 8 bases that match TRBD1. CDR3 size: 13 residues. CDR1 and CDR2 from the germline V gene are SNHLY and FYNNEI. V dropped 7 bases and J dropped 8; count of bases not matched to a gene: 9. CDR3 sequence reads: CASNRDRTWGYTF. Written as DNA, the CDR3 is TGTGCCAGCAACCGGGACAGGACGTGGGGCTACACCTTC.

For this clone: A much larger clone differs by one base, so this may be a read error. The sample carries other DNA sequences with the same CDR3. This chain links TRBV7-2 with TRBJ2-5, with D perhaps being TRBD1 or TRBD2 (5 bases each). The CDR3 has 13 amino acids. Germline lookup yields CDR1 SGHTA and CDR2 FQGNSA. V lost 0 bases and J lost 4, with 6 bases in between. The CDR3 sequence: CASSLAGGETQYF. The CDR3 DNA reads TGTGCCAGCAGCTTAGCTGGGGGAGAGACCCAGTACTTC.

J is TRBJ2-5 and V is TRBV28; D not certain. The germline CDR1 and CDR2 sequences are MDHEN and SYDVKM. This CDR3 has 15 residues. V lost 2 bases to trimming and J lost 4 bases, with 14 bases between them. The CDR3 region is CASSLLIRKTETQYF. CDR3 in DNA: TGTGCCAGCAGTTTACTCATAAGGAAGACAGAGACCCAGTACTTC.

This clone was seen just once. The CDR3 DNA is TGTGCCAGCACCCGACAGGGTACGAGCGAGACCCAGTACTTC. This translates into CASTRQGTSETQYF. The chain combines TRBV6-6 with TRBJ2-5; 7 bases fit TRBD1. The CDR3 extends over 14 amino acids. Germline lookup yields CDR1 MNHNY and CDR2 SVGAGI (reference sequence). V lost 7 bases, J lost 5 bases, and 10 bases stayed unmatched.

This rearrangement joins TRBV7-9 to TRBJ2-1, with D possibly being TRBD2 (5 bases). The CDR3 spans 10 residues. Trimming shortened V by 11 bases and J by 8 bases, and 10 bases separated the two germline ends. Germline-derived CDR1 and CDR2 are SEHNR and FQNEAQ (reference sequence). CDR3 nucleotide sequence: TGTGCCGAGGGCTTCGATGAGCAGTTCTTC. This encodes CAEGFDEQFF.

The chain has TRBV28 and TRBJ2-1; D unclear. V shed 5 bases and J shed 5 bases, with 7 bases lying between them. This CDR3 comprises 12 residues. Germline-derived CDR1 and CDR2 are MDHEN and SYDVKM. This CDR3 is CASSLTNNEQFF. CDR3 bases: TGTGCCAGCAGTCTCACTAACAATGAGCAGTTCTTC.

The gene calls are TRBV7-2 and TRBJ1-3, with D uncertain. With 5 bases removed from V and 0 bases from J, the gap between germline ends came to 5 bases. Germline CDR1 is SGHTA and CDR2 is FQGNSA. The CDR3 covers 13 residues. The CDR3 protein is CASSSYSGNTIYF. The DNA for the CDR3 is TGTGCCAGCAGCAGTTACTCTGGAAACACCATATATTTT.

The chain is built from TRBV4-2 and TRBJ2-2; TRBD2 aligns across 10 bases. The V gene's germline CDR1 is LGHNA and CDR2 YNFKEQ. J was trimmed by 3 bases and V by 6 bases; bases with no gene match: 19. The CDR3 contains 20 residues. The CDR3 region is CASSHPAGGLPSEDTGELFF. The CDR3, as DNA: TGTGCCAGCAGTCACCCAGCGGGAGGGCTACCCTCTGAGGACACCGGGGAGCTGTTTTTT.

This clone showed up just a few times. Other nucleotide sequences from this sample produce the same CDR3. The rearrangement uses TRBV11-2 and TRBJ1-5, with D unclear. Trimming took 5 bases from V and 0 from J, leaving 5 bases between them. Germline assignment: CDR1 SGHAT and CDR2 FQNNGV. The CDR3 is 13 amino acids. CDR3 sequence reads: CASSLSSNQPQHF. CDR3 coding DNA: TGTGCCAGCAGCCTTAGTAGCAATCAGCCCCAGCATTTT.

The chain is built from TRBV5-8 and TRBJ1-2; possible D gene TRBD1, 6 bases. This CDR3 is built from 13 residues. Trimming took off 4 bases at V and 8 bases at J, with 15 bases between the two ends. Germline V gene sequence: CDR1 SGHTS, CDR2 YDEGEE. The CDR3 sequence: CASSDRTAFGYTF. CDR3 coding DNA: TGTGCCAGCAGCGACAGGACCGCCTTCGGCTACACCTTC.

The chain has TRBV4-2 and TRBJ2-3; 11 bases agree with TRBD2. Germline trimming cut 5 bases from V and 5 bases from J; bases unmatched to any gene: 6. This CDR3 region has 15 residues. Germline V CDR1 and CDR2: LGHNA, YNFKEQ. The CDR3 bases are TGTGCCAGCAGCTTAGTTGGGACTAGCGGAGATACGCAGTATTTT. It encodes CASSLVGTSGDTQYF.

This sequence joins TRBV2 and TRBJ1-1; tentative D call: TRBD1 (5 bases). CDR3 length: 13 amino acids. Trimming took off 8 bases at V and 5 bases at J, with 15 bases between the two ends. Germline-derived CDR1 and CDR2 are SNHLY and FYNNEI. CDR3 residues: CASRFRVETEAFF. CDR3 in DNA: TGTGCCAGCCGATTCAGGGTAGAGACTGAAGCTTTCTTT.

CDR3 loop: CASSLRQGLKNIQYF. DNA of the CDR3: TGTGCCAGCAGCTTAAGACAGGGGCTAAAAAACATTCAGTACTTC. The chain carries TRBV7-2 and TRBJ2-4, with 8 bases fitting TRBD1. V was pared by 2 bases and J by 4 bases, with 4 bases of the junction left unmatched. CDR3 length: 15 amino acids. CDR1 and CDR2 (germline): SGHTA, FQGNSA.

The chain combines TRBV7-2 with TRBJ1-1, with D possibly being TRBD1 (5 bases). CDR1 and CDR2 (germline): SGHTA, FQGNSA. The ends were cut back, 5 bases at V and 6 bases at J, with 13 bases in the middle. This CDR3 contains 13 residues. In nucleotides, the CDR3 is TGTGCCAGCAGCCTTCGGAGGGGTGCTGAAGCTTTCTTT. Translation: CASSLRRGAEAFF.

This chain connects TRBV19 to TRBJ2-5; TRBD2 is a possible D gene (5 bases). The CDR3 consists of 13 residues. The V end was cut by 6 bases, the J end by 5 bases, with 13 bases between. In germline, CDR1 is LNHDA, CDR2 SQIVND (reference sequence). The CDR3: CASRGVGFETQYF. CDR3 nucleotides: TGTGCCAGTAGGGGAGTCGGGTTTGAGACCCAGTACTTC.

With regard to this clone: The same CDR3 can be traced to other DNA sequences in this sample. The CDR3 nucleotides read TGTGCCAGCAGCTTAGGGGTGAGGAACACTGAAGCTTTCTTT. Translation: CASSLGVRNTEAFF. This chain links TRBV11-2 with TRBJ1-1; D is uncertain. The CDR3 is made up of 14 amino acids. Between the trimmed V and J ends, which lost 1 base and 1 base, there was a span of 7 bases. Per germline, CDR1 SGHAT and CDR2 FQNNGV.

The rearrangement joins TRBV7-9 to TRBJ2-5; 9 bases agree with TRBD2. Trimming at V came to 5 bases and at J to 2 bases, leaving 12 bases not matched to a gene. Germline values: CDR1 SEHNR, CDR2 FQNEAQ (reference sequence). The CDR3 runs to 17 residues. CDR3 DNA: TGTGCCAGCAGCCAAAGGGCTAGCGGGGTAGTACAAGAGACCCAGTACTTC. Translated: CASSQRASGVVQETQYF.

The V gene is TRBV18, the J gene TRBJ1-6; TRBD1 agrees at 9 bases. This CDR3 is built from 17 residues. CDR1 and CDR2 (germline): KGHSH, LQKENI. With 5 bases clipped from V and 0 bases from J, the junction kept 5 bases outside the gene matches. CDR3 bases: TGTGCCAGCTCAAGAGACAGGGGGATCTCCTATAATTCACCCCTCCACTTT. Its translation: CASSRDRGISYNSPLHF.

The CDR3 DNA reads TGTGCCAGTAGTACCAGGGACAGTCGGGGCCACTACGAGCAGTACTTC. This gives the protein CASSTRDSRGHYEQYF. The rearrangement links TRBV19 to TRBJ2-7, with 7 nucleotides matching TRBD1. Germline lookup yields CDR1 LNHDA and CDR2 SQIVND (reference sequence). V lost 4 bases to trimming and J lost 3 bases; unmatched junction nucleotides: 12. The CDR3 length is 16 residues. The full variable domain, with the rest looked up from reference TRBV19 and TRBJ2-7, is DGGITQSPKYLFRKEGQNVTLSCEQNLNHDAMYWYRQDPGQGLRLIYYSQIVNDFQKGDIAEGYSVSREKKESFPLTVTSAQKNPTAFYLCASSTRDSRGHYEQYFGPGTRLTVT.

The V call is TRBV7-2, the J call TRBJ2-3; 10 nucleotides line up with TRBD2. Germline CDR1 and CDR2: SGHTA and FQGNSA. This CDR3 comprises 17 residues. Trimming at V came to 1 base and at J to 1 base, leaving 5 bases not matched to a gene. This chain's CDR3 is CASSLVPGTSGTDTQYF. DNA for the CDR3: TGTGCCAGCAGCTTAGTTCCCGGGACTAGCGGCACAGATACGCAGTATTTT.

In regard to this clone: This specimen includes other DNA sequences encoding the same CDR3. The V call is TRBV5-1, the J call TRBJ1-1, with 8 bases aligning to TRBD1. This CDR3 comprises 14 residues. Germline V gene sequence: CDR1 SGHRS, CDR2 YFSETQ. After removal of 4 bases from V and 1 base from J, the junction contained 3 bases not matched to a gene. DNA for the CDR3: TGCGCCAGCAGCCCGGGGACAGGGAACACTGAAGCTTTCTTT. Translation gives CASSPGTGNTEAFF.

This chain connects TRBV7-9 to TRBJ2-1, with 7 bases matching TRBD1. The CDR3 runs to 15 residues. With 4 bases clipped from V and 3 bases from J, the junction kept 6 bases outside the gene matches. The germline CDR1 and CDR2 sequences are SEHNR and FQNEAQ (reference sequence). The CDR3 nucleotides read TGTGCCAGCAGCTCGACAGGGCGAGACTACAATGAGCAGTTCTTC. Translating it yields CASSSTGRDYNEQFF.